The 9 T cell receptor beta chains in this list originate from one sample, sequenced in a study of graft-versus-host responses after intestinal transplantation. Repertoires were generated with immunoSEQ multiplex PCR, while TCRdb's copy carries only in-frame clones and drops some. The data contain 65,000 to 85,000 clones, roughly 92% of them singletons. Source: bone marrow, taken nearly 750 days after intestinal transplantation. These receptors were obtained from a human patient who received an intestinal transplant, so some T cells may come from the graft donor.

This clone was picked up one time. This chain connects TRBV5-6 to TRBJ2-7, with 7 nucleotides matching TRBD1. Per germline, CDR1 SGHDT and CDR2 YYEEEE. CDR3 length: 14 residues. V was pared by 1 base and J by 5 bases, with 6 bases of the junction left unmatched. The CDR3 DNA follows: TGTGCCAGCAGCTTGTGGCAGGGGGTACACGAGCAGTACTTC. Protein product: CASSLWQGVHEQYF.

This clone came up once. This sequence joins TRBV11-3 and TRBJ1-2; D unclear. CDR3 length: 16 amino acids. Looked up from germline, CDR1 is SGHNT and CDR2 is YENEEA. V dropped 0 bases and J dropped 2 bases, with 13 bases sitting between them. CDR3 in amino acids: CASSLDGRHSNYGYTF. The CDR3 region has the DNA TGTGCCAGCAGCTTAGATGGGCGACACTCCAACTATGGCTACACCTTC.

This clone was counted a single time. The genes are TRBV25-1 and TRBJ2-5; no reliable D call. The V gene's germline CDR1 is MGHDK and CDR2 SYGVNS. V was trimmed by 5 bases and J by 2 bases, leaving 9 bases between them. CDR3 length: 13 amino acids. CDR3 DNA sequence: TGTGCCAGCAGTAGAAGTGCACAAGAGACCCAGTACTTC. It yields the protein CASSRSAQETQYF. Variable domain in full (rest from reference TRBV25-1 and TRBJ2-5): EADIYQTPRYLVIGTGKKITLECSQTMGHDKMYWYQQDPGMELHLIHYSYGVNSTEKGDLSSESTVSRIRTEHFPLTLESARPSHTSQYLCASSRSAQETQYFGPGTRLLVL.

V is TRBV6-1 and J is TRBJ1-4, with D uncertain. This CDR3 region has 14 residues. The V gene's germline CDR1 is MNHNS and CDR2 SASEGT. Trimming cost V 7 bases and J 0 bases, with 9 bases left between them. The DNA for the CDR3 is TGTGCCAGCAATGCCGCCGCAACTAATGAAAAACTGTTTTTT. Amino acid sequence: CASNAAATNEKLFF.

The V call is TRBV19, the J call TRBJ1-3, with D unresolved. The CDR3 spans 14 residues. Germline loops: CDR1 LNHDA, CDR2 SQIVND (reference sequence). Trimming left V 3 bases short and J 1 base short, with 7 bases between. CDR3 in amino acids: CASSIRGSGNTIYF. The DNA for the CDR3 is TGTGCCAGTAGTATTCGGGGATCTGGAAACACCATATATTTT.

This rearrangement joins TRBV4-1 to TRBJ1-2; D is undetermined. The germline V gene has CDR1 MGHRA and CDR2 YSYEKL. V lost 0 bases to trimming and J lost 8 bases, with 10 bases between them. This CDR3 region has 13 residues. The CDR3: CASSQEFRSGYTF. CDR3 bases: TGCGCCAGCAGCCAAGAATTTCGAAGCGGCTACACCTTC.

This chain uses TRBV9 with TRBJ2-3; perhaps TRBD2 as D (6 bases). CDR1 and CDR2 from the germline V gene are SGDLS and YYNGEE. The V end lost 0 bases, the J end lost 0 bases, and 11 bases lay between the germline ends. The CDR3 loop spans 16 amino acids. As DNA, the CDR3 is TGTGCCAGCAGCGTAGCGTCGGGGGAGAGCACAGATACGCAGTATTTT. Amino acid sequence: CASSVASGESTDTQYF. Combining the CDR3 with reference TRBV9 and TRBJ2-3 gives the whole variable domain DSGVTQTPKHLITATGQRVTLRCSPRSGDLSVYWYQQSLDQGLQFLIQYYNGEERAKGNILERFSAQQFPDLHSELNLSSLELGDSALYFCASSVASGESTDTQYFGPGTRLTVL.

CDR3 sequence: CASSIAGLSGEQYF. The DNA for the CDR3 is TGTGCCAGCTCGATCGCTGGACTGAGCGGCGAGCAGTACTTC. The chain links TRBV7-9 to TRBJ2-7, with D perhaps TRBD2 (5 bases). The germline V and J ends were trimmed by 8 bases and 6 bases, with 20 bases remaining between them. This CDR3 comprises 14 residues. Per the germline V gene, CDR1 is SEHNR and CDR2 is FQNEAQ (reference sequence).

The CDR3, as DNA: TGTGCCAGCAGCTTAGTCTGGGACTTGCAAGAGACCCAGTACTTC. Its protein product is CASSLVWDLQETQYF. The chain carries TRBV7-9 and TRBJ2-5, with D perhaps matching TRBD2 (6 bases). Germline V lookup: CDR1 SEHNR, CDR2 FQNEAQ (reference sequence). CDR3 size: 15 residues. V was clipped by 1 base and J by 2 bases, with 11 bases between them.